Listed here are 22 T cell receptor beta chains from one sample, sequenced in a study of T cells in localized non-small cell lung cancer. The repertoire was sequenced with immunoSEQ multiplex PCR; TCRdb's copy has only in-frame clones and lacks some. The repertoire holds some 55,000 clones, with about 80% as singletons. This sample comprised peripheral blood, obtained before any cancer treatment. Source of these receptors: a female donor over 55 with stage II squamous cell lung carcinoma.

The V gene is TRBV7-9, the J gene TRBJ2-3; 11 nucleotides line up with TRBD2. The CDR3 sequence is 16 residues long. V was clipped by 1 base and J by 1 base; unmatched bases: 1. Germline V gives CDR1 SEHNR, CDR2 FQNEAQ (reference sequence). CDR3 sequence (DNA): TGTGCCAGCAGCTTAGTGACTAGCGGGGGCACAGATACGCAGTATTTT. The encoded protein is CASSLVTSGGTDTQYF.

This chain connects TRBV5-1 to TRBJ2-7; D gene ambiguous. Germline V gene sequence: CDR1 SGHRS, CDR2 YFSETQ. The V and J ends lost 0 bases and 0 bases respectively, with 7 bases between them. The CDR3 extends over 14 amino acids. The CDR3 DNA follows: TGCGCCAGCAGCTTGGGTACAGCCTCCTACGAGCAGTACTTC. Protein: CASSLGTASYEQYF.

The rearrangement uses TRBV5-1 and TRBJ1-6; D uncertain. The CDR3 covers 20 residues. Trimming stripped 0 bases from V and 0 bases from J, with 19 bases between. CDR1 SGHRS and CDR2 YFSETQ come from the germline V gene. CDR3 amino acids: CASSLDYWAAKSSYNSPLHF. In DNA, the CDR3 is TGCGCCAGCAGCTTGGATTATTGGGCCGCCAAAAGCTCCTATAATTCACCCCTCCACTTT.

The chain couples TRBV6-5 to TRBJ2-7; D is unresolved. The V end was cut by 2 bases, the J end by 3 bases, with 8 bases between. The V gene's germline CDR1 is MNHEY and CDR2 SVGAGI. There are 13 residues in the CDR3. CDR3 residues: CASSYRYGYEQYF. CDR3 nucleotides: TGTGCCAGCAGTTACAGGTACGGCTACGAGCAGTACTTC.

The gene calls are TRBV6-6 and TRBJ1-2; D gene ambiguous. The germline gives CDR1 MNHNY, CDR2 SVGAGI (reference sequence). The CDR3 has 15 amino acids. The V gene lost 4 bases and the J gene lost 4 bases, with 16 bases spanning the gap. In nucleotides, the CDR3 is TGTGCCAGCAGTTCAAAGGCTGCGGGTTCCTATGGCTACACCTTC. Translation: CASSSKAAGSYGYTF.

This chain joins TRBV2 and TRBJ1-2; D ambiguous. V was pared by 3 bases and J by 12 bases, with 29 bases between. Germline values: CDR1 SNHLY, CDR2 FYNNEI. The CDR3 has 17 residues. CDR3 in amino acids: CASSEKSRGRYNVEDTF. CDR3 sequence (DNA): TGTGCCAGCAGTGAGAAATCGAGAGGCAGGTATAATGTGGAAGACACCTTC.

The CDR3 nucleotides read TGCGCCAGCAGCTTGGGGGGACCAGCTGGGGCCAACGTCCTGACTTTC. It is translated as CASSLGGPAGANVLTF. The chain is built from TRBV5-1 and TRBJ2-6, with D perhaps being TRBD1 or TRBD2 (5 bases each). Germline V gene data show CDR1 as SGHRS and CDR2 as YFSETQ. Trimming shortened V by 0 bases and J by 2 bases, and 9 bases separated the two germline ends. The CDR3 is 16 amino acids. Variable domain in full (rest from reference TRBV5-1 and TRBJ2-6): KAGVTQTPRYLIKTRGQQVTLSCSPISGHRSVSWYQQTPGQGLQFLFEYFSETQRNKGNFPGRFSGRQFSNSRSEMNVSTLELGDSALYLCASSLGGPAGANVLTFGAGSRLTVL.

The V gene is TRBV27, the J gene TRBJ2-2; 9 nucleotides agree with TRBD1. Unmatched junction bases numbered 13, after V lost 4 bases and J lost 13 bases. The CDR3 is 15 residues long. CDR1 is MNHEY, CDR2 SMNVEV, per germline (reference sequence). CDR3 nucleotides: TGTGCCAGCAGTTCCTACACCGGGACAGGGAATAGGCTGTTTTTT. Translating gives CASSSYTGTGNRLFF.

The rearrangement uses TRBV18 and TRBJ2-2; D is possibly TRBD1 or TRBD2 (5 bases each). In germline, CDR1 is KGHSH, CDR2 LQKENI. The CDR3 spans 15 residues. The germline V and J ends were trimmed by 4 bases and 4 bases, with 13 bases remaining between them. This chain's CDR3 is CASSQTGQPTGELFF. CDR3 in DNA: TGTGCCAGCTCACAAACGGGGCAGCCCACCGGGGAGCTGTTTTTT.

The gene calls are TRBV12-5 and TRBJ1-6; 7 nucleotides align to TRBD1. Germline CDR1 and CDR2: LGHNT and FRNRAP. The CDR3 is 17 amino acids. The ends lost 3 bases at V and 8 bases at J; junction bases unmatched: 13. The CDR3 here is CASGFPTGRQVDSPLHF. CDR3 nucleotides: TGTGCTAGTGGTTTCCCGACAGGGCGGCAGGTAGATTCACCCCTCCACTTT.

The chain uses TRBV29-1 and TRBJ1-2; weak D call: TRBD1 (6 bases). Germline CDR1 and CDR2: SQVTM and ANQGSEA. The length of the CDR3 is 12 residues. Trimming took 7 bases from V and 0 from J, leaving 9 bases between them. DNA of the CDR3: TGCAGCGGGGAGGGGGCTAACTATGGCTACACCTTC. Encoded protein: CSGEGANYGYTF.

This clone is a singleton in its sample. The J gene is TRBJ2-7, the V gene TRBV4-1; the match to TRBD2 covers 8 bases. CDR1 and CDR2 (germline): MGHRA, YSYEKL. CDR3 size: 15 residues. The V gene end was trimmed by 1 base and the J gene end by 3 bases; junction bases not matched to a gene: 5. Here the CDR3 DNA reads TGCGCCAGCAGCCAAGGCGGGGGGCCTTTCTACGAGCAGTACTTC. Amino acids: CASSQGGGPFYEQYF.

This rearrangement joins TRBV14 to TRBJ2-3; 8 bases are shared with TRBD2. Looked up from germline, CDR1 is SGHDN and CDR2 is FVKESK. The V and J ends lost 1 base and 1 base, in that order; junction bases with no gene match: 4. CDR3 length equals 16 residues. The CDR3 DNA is TGTGCCAGCAGCCAAGGGCGGGGGGCCCGCACAGATACGCAGTATTTT. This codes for CASSQGRGARTDTQYF.

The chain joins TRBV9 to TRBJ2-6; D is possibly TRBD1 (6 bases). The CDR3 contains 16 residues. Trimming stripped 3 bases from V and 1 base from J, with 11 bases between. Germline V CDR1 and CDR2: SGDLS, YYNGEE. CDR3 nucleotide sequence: TGTGCCAGCAGCGCCGGAACAGGGTCTGGGGCCAACGTCCTGACTTTC. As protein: CASSAGTGSGANVLTF. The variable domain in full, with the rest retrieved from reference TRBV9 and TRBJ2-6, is DSGVTQTPKHLITATGQRVTLRCSPRSGDLSVYWYQQSLDQGLQFLIQYYNGEERAKGNILERFSAQQFPDLHSELNLSSLELGDSALYFCASSAGTGSGANVLTFGAGSRLTVL.

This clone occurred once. CDR3 loop: CAWSGGVGKTQYF. In DNA form, the CDR3 reads TGTGCCTGGAGTGGAGGGGTTGGGAAGACCCAGTACTTC. The V gene is TRBV30, the J gene TRBJ2-5; D tentatively reads TRBD1 or TRBD2 (5 bases each). The CDR3 consists of 13 residues. V lost 1 base to trimming and J lost 6 bases, with 12 bases between them. The V gene's germline CDR1 is GTSNPN and CDR2 SVGIG (reference sequence).

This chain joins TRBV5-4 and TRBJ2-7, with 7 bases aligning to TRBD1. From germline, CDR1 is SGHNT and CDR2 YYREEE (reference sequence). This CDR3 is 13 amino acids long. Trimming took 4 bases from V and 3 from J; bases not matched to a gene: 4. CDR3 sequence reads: CASSKGQDYEQYF. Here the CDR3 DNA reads TGTGCCAGCAGCAAAGGACAGGACTACGAGCAGTACTTC. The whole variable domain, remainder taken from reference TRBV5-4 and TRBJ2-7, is ETGVTQSPTHLIKTRGQQVTLRCSSQSGHNTVSWYQQALGQGPQFIFQYYREEENGRGNFPPRFSGLQFPNYSSELNVNALELDDSALYLCASSKGQDYEQYFGPGTRLTVT.

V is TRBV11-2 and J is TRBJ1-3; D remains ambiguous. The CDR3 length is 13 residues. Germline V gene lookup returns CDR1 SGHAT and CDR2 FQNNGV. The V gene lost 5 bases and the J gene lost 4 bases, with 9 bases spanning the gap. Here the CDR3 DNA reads TGTGCCAGCAGCAGGGAACGAGGAAACACCATATATTTT. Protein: CASSRERGNTIYF.

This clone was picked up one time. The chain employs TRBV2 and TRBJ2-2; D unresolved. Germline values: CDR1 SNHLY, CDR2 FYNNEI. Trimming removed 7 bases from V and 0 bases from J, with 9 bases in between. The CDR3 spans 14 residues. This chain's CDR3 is CASTARANTGELFF. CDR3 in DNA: TGTGCCAGCACCGCTAGGGCGAACACCGGGGAGCTGTTTTTT.

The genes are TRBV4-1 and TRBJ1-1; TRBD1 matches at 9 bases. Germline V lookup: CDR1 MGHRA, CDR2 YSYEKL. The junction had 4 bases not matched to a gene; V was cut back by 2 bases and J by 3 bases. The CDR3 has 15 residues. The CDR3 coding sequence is TGCGCCAGCAGCCAACCCGACAGGGGGTACACTGAAGCTTTCTTT. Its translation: CASSQPDRGYTEAFF.

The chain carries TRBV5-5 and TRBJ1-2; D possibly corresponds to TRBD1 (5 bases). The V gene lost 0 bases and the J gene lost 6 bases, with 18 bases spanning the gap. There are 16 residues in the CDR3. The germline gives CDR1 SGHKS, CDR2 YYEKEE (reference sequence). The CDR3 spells CASSLGMAGSGDGYTF. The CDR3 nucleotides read TGTGCCAGCAGCTTGGGCATGGCAGGGAGTGGGGATGGCTACACCTTC.

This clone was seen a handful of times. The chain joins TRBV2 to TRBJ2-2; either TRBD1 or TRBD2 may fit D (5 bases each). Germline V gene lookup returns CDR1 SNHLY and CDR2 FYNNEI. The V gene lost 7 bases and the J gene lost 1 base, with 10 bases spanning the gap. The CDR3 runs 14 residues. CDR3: CASIGTLNTGELFF. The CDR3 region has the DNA TGTGCCAGCATTGGGACCTTGAACACCGGGGAGCTGTTTTTT.

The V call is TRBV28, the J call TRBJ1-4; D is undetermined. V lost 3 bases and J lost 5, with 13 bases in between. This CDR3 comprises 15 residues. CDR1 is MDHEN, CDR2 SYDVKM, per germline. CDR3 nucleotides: TGTGCCAGCAGTTTTAGTGGAGGACGCAATGAAAAACTGTTTTTT. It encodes CASSFSGGRNEKLFF.